The 11 T cell receptor beta chains below all came from one sample that was sequenced in a study of cytomegalovirus exposure and HLA in healthy donors. The PCR was carried out with 60 Vbeta primers and 13 Jbeta primers. Some clones are missing from TCRdb's copy, which holds only in-frame ones; the method was immunoSEQ multiplex PCR. The sample lists 170,000 or so clones, around four fifths seen once, with 1.9% in the top ten. The sample taken for sequencing was PBMCs. These receptors all stem from a man aged 18 to 30 in good health and CMV-seronegative.

The genes are TRBV11-2 and TRBJ1-2; 8 bases line up with TRBD1. This CDR3 spans 13 amino acids. Germline loops: CDR1 SGHAT, CDR2 FQNNGV. Trimming removed 5 bases from V and 3 bases from J; junction bases left unmatched: 2. CDR3 in DNA: TGTGCCAGCAGCCAGACAGGGGACTATGGCTACACCTTC. The encoded protein is CASSQTGDYGYTF.

The chain uses TRBV15 and TRBJ1-1, with D maybe TRBD1 (6 bases). V dropped 3 bases and J dropped 1 base, with 9 bases sitting between them. CDR1 is LNHNV and CDR2 is YYDKDF in the germline V gene (reference sequence). The CDR3 loop spans 14 amino acids. The DNA of the CDR3 is TGTGCCACCAGCAGGGGGGCAGGGAACACTGAAGCTTTCTTT. Translation gives CATSRGAGNTEAFF.

V and J are TRBV29-1 and TRBJ2-7; 9 bases align to TRBD1. Germline V CDR1 and CDR2: SQVTM, ANQGSEA. After removal of 7 bases from V and 0 bases from J, the junction contained 4 bases not matched to a gene. CDR3 size: 13 residues. The CDR3 bases are TGCAGCGCCACAGGGGGCTCCTCCTACGAGCAGTACTTC. Translated, it gives CSATGGSSYEQYF.

The J gene is TRBJ2-5, the V gene TRBV9; D perhaps matches TRBD1 (6 bases). There are 17 residues in the CDR3. V was shortened by 1 base and J by 1 base, with 17 bases between the two germline ends. In germline, CDR1 is SGDLS, CDR2 YYNGEE. Written as DNA, the CDR3 is TGTGCCAGCAGCGTACCCATCTCAGGGGACACCCAAGAGACCCAGTACTTC. Residues: CASSVPISGDTQETQYF.

The V call is TRBV5-4, the J call TRBJ2-1; D gene uncertain. The V end was cut by 0 bases, the J end by 3 bases, with 10 bases between. In germline, CDR1 is SGHNT, CDR2 YYREEE (reference sequence). The CDR3 length is 15 residues. CDR3 region: CASSLDFERYNEQFF. The CDR3 region has the DNA TGTGCCAGCAGCTTGGACTTCGAACGCTACAATGAGCAGTTCTTC.

V gene TRBV6-1 combines with J gene TRBJ2-1; D perhaps matches TRBD1 (6 bases). V was pared by 8 bases and J by 0 bases, with 14 bases between. In germline, CDR1 is MNHNS, CDR2 SASEGT. The CDR3 extends over 15 amino acids. The DNA of the CDR3 is TGTGCCAGCGAGGCAGGGACAAGCTCCTACAATGAGCAGTTCTTC. This gives the protein CASEAGTSSYNEQFF.

The chain carries TRBV13 and TRBJ2-7; 10 nucleotides match TRBD1. Germline V gene sequence: CDR1 PRHDT, CDR2 FYEKMQ (reference sequence). The J segment lost 2 bases and the V segment lost 5 bases, leaving 6 bases of the junction unmatched. CDR3 length equals 15 residues. CDR3 loop: CASSPSGTGAYEQYF. CDR3 in DNA: TGTGCCAGCAGCCCATCCGGGACAGGGGCCTACGAGCAGTACTTC. The full variable domain, completed using reference TRBV13 and TRBJ2-7, is AAGVIQSPRHLIKEKRETATLKCYPIPRHDTVYWYQQGPGQDPQFLISFYEKMQSDKGSIPDRFSAQQFSDYHSELNMSSLELGDSALYFCASSPSGTGAYEQYFGPGTRLTVT.

J is TRBJ1-5 and V is TRBV28; possible D gene TRBD1, 6 bases. The CDR3 covers 15 residues. The V end was cut by 6 bases, the J end by 2 bases, with 14 bases between. CDR1 is MDHEN, CDR2 SYDVKM, per germline. The CDR3 loop reads CASSSGEGGNQPQHF. The DNA for the CDR3 is TGTGCCAGCAGCTCCGGGGAGGGGGGCAATCAGCCCCAGCATTTT.

Only a few counts were recorded for this clone. The CDR3 sequence: CASSASGNRYNEQFF. CDR3 nucleotide sequence: TGTGCCAGCAGCGCTAGCGGGAACCGTTACAATGAGCAGTTCTTC. V and J are TRBV9 and TRBJ2-1; 9 positions match TRBD2. The CDR3 contains 15 residues. Per the germline V gene, CDR1 is SGDLS and CDR2 is YYNGEE. V dropped 3 bases and J dropped 4; count of bases not matched to a gene: 5.

This clone was counted a few times. The chain is built from TRBV27 and TRBJ2-5, with D perhaps TRBD1 (6 bases). This CDR3 spans 14 amino acids. Germline V gene sequence: CDR1 MNHEY, CDR2 SMNVEV (reference sequence). Trimming cost V 4 bases and J 5 bases, with 14 bases left between them. CDR3 sequence (DNA): TGTGCCAGCAGTTCACAGGGCCGCCGGGAGACCCAGTACTTC. Residues: CASSSQGRRETQYF.

The chain uses TRBV7-3 and TRBJ2-3; 10 bases agree with TRBD2. Germline V CDR1 and CDR2: SGHTA, FQGTGA. The CDR3 contains 15 residues. V was pared by 5 bases and J by 5 bases, with 7 bases of the junction left unmatched. The CDR3 is CASSQLAGEGDTQYF. In nucleotides, the CDR3 is TGTGCCAGCAGCCAGCTAGCGGGAGAGGGAGATACGCAGTATTTT.